The following is a T cell receptor (beta chain) sequence with its context. Its antigen is currently unknown. The CDR3 does not close with the conserved phenylalanine or tryptophan, likely indicating a read error. This CDR3 comprises 13 residues. Germline-derived CDR1 and CDR2 are SQVTM and ANQGSEA. Trimming left V 4 bases short and J 5 bases short, with 13 bases between. The data originate from a study of tumor-infiltrating lymphocytes in primary liver carcinoma. Across the whole study: The patients comprised men and women between the ages of 30 and 69 years.

Blood RNA was derived from unsorted whole blood, and germline DNA was extracted too. Whole-study findings and limits: Tumor region pairs overlapped more than did tumor-adjacent and tumor-blood pairs. Blood trailed tumors significantly in top-250-clone fraction (p = 0.039).

TCR beta cDNA was prepared out of about 530 ng total RNA by means of a constant-region primer. Libraries for TCR beta were built through three nested multiplex PCR rounds, which together made up a slightly modified ARM-PCR procedure. The first two PCR rounds used TRBV1-TRBV30 forward primers with a C-beta reverse primer, 10 cycles each. MiXCR, run by TCRdb on the multiplex PCR reads, gives a single entry per CDR3 protein. The sample shows fewer than 400,000 distinct CDR3 sequences, approximately 60% of them seen only once. This clonotype originated in a man aged 35 to 55 with primary liver carcinoma and hepatitis B virus infection. The sample comprised peripheral blood. The rearrangement links TRBV29-1 to TRBJ2-3; maybe TRBD1 (5 bases). CDR3 in DNA: TGCAGCGTTGTAAGCCCTCAGGGAGATACGCAGTATCTT. Its protein product is CSVVSPQGDTQYL.